The rows below give T cell receptor beta chains drawn from one sample of a study of T cell repertoires in cytomegalovirus infection. One entry per CDR3 protein results from TCRdb running MiXCR on the reads. The table records roughly 760,000 distinct CDR3 sequences, 35% of them present only once. Specimen: PBMCs. Receptors originate from a human donor in good health (CMV status not recorded). Some clones in this sample may be carry-over from other donors' samples. Each CDR3 is given with its conserved first and last residue. D genes are given only for firm matches. Size is stated for part of the rows, as once, few or many counts, or as a class when the clone is expanded.

j_call clone_size d_call v_call cdr3_nt cdr3_aa
TRBJ1-1 few TRBD1 TRBV4-1 TGCGCCAGCAGCCATGGGGACAGAGTGAACACTGAAGCTTTCTTT CASSHGDRVNTEAFF
TRBJ2-7 NA TRBD2 TRBV28 TGTGCCAGCAGTTTCCTTCGGGGGGAGGCACGGGAGCAGTACTTC CASSFLRGEAREQYF
TRBJ2-1 NA NA TRBV7-4 TGTGCCAGCAGCCCAAGCAAGACGATCGCTGAGCAGTTCTTC CASSPSKTIAEQFF
TRBJ1-1 many NA TRBV7-8 TGTGCCAGCAGCCTCCGCGCAGGGTTGATGAACACTGAAGCTTTCTTT CASSLRAGLMNTEAFF
TRBJ1-1 NA NA TRBV11-2 TGTGCCAGCAGCTTACTCCGACAGGCCGGTGAAGCTTTCTTT CASSLLRQAGEAFF
TRBJ1-3 few NA TRBV4-1 TGCGCCAGCAGCCAAGATCTAGGACGGACCTTAAGCTCTGGAAACACCATATATTTT CASSQDLGRTLSSGNTIYF
TRBJ1-2 NA TRBD1 TRBV27 TGTGCCAGCAGTTTCCGGGACAGGGGAGTGTACACCTTC CASSFRDRGVYTF
TRBJ2-7 NA NA TRBV28 TGTGCCAGCAGTTTAATCGGGCATACCTACGAGCAGTACTTC CASSLIGHTYEQYF
TRBJ2-1 few NA TRBV28 TGTGCCAGCAGGAACGGAATTGGGTCCTACAATGAGCAGTTCTTC CASRNGIGSYNEQFF
TRBJ2-7 NA NA TRBV5-5 TGTGCCAGCAGCACTACACCCCACTCCGAGCAGTACTTC CASSTTPHSEQYF
TRBJ2-4 NA NA TRBV19 TGTGCCAGTAGTACCTCTCTAGCCAAAAACATTCAGTACTTC CASSTSLAKNIQYF
TRBJ2-3 NA NA TRBV7-8 TGTGCCAGCAGCTGGGTGGGGGGGCCCACAGATACGCAGTATTTT CASSWVGGPTDTQYF
TRBJ2-3 NA TRBD2 TRBV5-6 TGTGCCAGCAGCAATGCGGGGGGACGGGGTACGCAGTATTTT CASSNAGGRGTQYF
TRBJ1-1 NA NA TRBV27 TGTGCCAGCAGTTTATCAGGGCGCAAAACTGAAGCTTTCTTT CASSLSGRKTEAFF
TRBJ2-1 few TRBD1 TRBV28 TGTGCCAGCGTGGGACAGGGGAATGAGCAGTTCTTC CASVGQGNEQFF
TRBJ1-1 many NA TRBV12-3/TRBV12-4 TGTGCCAGCAGTACCTCCACTACTGAAGCTTTCTTT CASSTSTTEAFF
TRBJ2-2 few NA TRBV27 TGTGCCAGCAGTTTAACGGTATACAACACCGGGGAGCTGTTTTTT CASSLTVYNTGELFF
TRBJ1-5 many NA TRBV7-2 TGTGCCAGCAGCCGATCGCCCGACAGCCTAAGTCAGCCCCAGCATTTT CASSRSPDSLSQPQHF
TRBJ2-1 NA TRBD1 TRBV7-2 TGTGCCAGCAGCTTAGACCGGGACAGTCGGGGTGAGCAGTTCTTC CASSLDRDSRGEQFF
TRBJ1-1 few NA TRBV5-1 TGCGCCAGCAGCACCACCGCCGGGCCACGAGGCACTGAAGCTTTCTTT CASSTTAGPRGTEAFF
TRBJ2-2 many NA TRBV7-6 TGTGCCAGCAGCCGACAATACACCGGGGAGCTGTTTTTT CASSRQYTGELFF
TRBJ1-5 many NA TRBV6-1 TGTGCCAGCAGTGAAGGTGTCAGGGGTGACCAGCCCCAGCATTTT CASSEGVRGDQPQHF
TRBJ2-7 NA NA TRBV24-1 TGTGCCACCAGTGATTCCCTAATGAGCGAGCAGTACTTC CATSDSLMSEQYF
TRBJ1-1 few TRBD1 TRBV5-1 TGCGCCAGCAGCCCAGGGTCCCAGGGGGCAGCTTTCTTT CASSPGSQGAAFF
TRBJ2-7 NA NA TRBV28 TGTGCCAGCAGTTTATGGGCCAGGGACGAGCAGTACTTC CASSLWARDEQYF
TRBJ2-3 NA NA TRBV24-1 TGTGCCACCTCCCCGGGGAACGGCAAAGTAGATACGCAGTATTTT CATSPGNGKVDTQYF
TRBJ1-5 NA NA TRBV12-3/TRBV12-4 TGTGCCAGCAGTTTTTGGGGGAGTAGAAGTCAGCCCCAGCATTTT CASSFWGSRSQPQHF
TRBJ2-6 NA TRBD2 TRBV20-1 TGCAGTGCAGCGGGGGGTCGATCCGGGGCCAACGTCCTGACTTTC CSAAGGRSGANVLTF
TRBJ2-7 NA NA TRBV6-1 TGTGCCAGTAGTAAATACGGGGGTCGGAGCTCCTACGAGCAGTACTTC CASSKYGGRSSYEQYF
TRBJ2-7 NA NA TRBV6-4 TGTGCCAGCTCCGGTCAGGGTTGGGCCTACGAGCAGTACTTC CASSGQGWAYEQYF
TRBJ2-7 few NA TRBV20-1 TGCAGTGCTAAAATACAGGGCTACGAGCAGTACTTC CSAKIQGYEQYF
TRBJ2-5 NA TRBD2 TRBV7-8 TGTGCCAGCAGCTTAGGCCGGGGGGGTGTCCAAGAGACCCAGTACTTC CASSLGRGGVQETQYF
TRBJ1-1 few NA TRBV7-2 TGTGCCAGCAGCTTAGTATCCAGGTTCAACACTGAAGCTTTCTTT CASSLVSRFNTEAFF
TRBJ1-1 NA NA TRBV2 TGTGCCAGCAGCGAGACACAGACCACTGAAGCTTTCTTT CASSETQTTEAFF
TRBJ2-3 NA NA TRBV24-1 TGTGCCACCAGTGATTCAAGCCGAGGGGCGCAATGGACGCAGTATTTT CATSDSSRGAQWTQYF
TRBJ2-7 once NA TRBV10-3 TGTGCCATCGCCCAGGGTGTTATCGACGAGCAGTACTTC CAIAQGVIDEQYF
TRBJ2-2 few NA TRBV5-6 TGTGCCAGCAGCTTTGGGGGCTCGGGCGGGGAGCTGTTTTTT CASSFGGSGGELFF
TRBJ2-5 NA TRBD2 TRBV27 TGTGCCAGTCGCGGAAGCGGGATGTACCAAGAGACCCAGTACTTC CASRGSGMYQETQYF
TRBJ1-1 NA NA TRBV28 TGTGCCAGCAGTTTTACGGGGGAGACTGAAGCTTTCTTT CASSFTGETEAFF
TRBJ2-1 NA NA TRBV7-8 TGTGCCAGCAGCCAATCACTCCAGGTTAAGTTCTTC CASSQSLQVKFF
TRBJ2-4 NA NA TRBV20-1 TGCAGTGCTAGAGACAGGGGAAACATTCAGTACTTC CSARDRGNIQYF
TRBJ2-5 few NA TRBV2 TGTGCCAGCAGTGAGGAGTGGGTGGAAGGCCAGTACTTC CASSEEWVEGQYF
TRBJ2-6 NA NA TRBV5-1 TGCGCCAGCAGCTCGGGACTCGAATCTGGGGCCAACGTCCTGACTTTC CASSSGLESGANVLTF
TRBJ1-1 few NA TRBV4-1 TGCGCCAGCAGCGTCGGGGGAGCTGAAGCTTTCTTT CASSVGGAEAFF
TRBJ1-6 few NA TRBV6-6 TGTGCCAGCCGAGGGGTTAATGGCTCACCCCTCCACTTT CASRGVNGSPLHF
TRBJ2-7 few NA TRBV6-1 TGTGCCAGCAGACCTACAGGGCTCTCCTACGAGCAGTACTTC CASRPTGLSYEQYF
TRBJ2-7 NA NA TRBV28 TGTGCCAGCAGTACCGGGACCCTATACGAGAATTACTTC CASSTGTLYENYF
TRBJ1-5 NA NA TRBV30 TGTGCCGCCGGGACCCCGAATCGGCCCCAGCATTTT CAAGTPNRPQHF
TRBJ2-1 many NA TRBV7-3 TGTGCCAGCAGCTTACGTCCTCAAGATGAGCAGTTCTTC CASSLRPQDEQFF
TRBJ2-1 NA TRBD2 TRBV7-9 TGTGCCAGCAGCCCGCTAGCGGGAGGGATCTCCTACAATGAGCAGTTCTTC CASSPLAGGISYNEQFF
TRBJ1-5 NA NA TRBV29-1 TGCAGCGTTGGGGGGGCGGGTCAGCCCCAGCATTTT CSVGGAGQPQHF
TRBJ2-2 few TRBD2 TRBV7-8 TGTGCCAGCAGCATCCGGACTAGCTCGAACACCGGGGAGCTGTTTTTT CASSIRTSSNTGELFF
TRBJ1-5 NA TRBD1 TRBV2 TGTGCCAGCAGTGACCTAACCCTGGGGGACAGGGGCAATCAGCCCCAGCATTTT CASSDLTLGDRGNQPQHF